This T cell receptor beta chain comes out of a study of T cell responses to AZD1222 COVID-19 vaccine. Clones were read by immunoSEQ multiplex PCR, and TCRdb kept only the in-frame ones, dropping some. The sample contains 150,000 to 200,000 clones, around nine tenths of which appear only once. CDR1 and CDR2 from the germline V gene are SGDLS and YYNGEE. The V gene end was trimmed by 4 bases and the J gene end by 2 bases; junction bases not matched to a gene: 4. The CDR3 is 14 residues long. Notes on this clone: Antigen: not known. The sample contains more than one DNA sequence encoding this CDR3.

Findings and limits, study-wide: Nearly half of spike-specific TCRs reportedly go after variant regions that carry no mutations.

The sequence was collected from an adult who received the AZD1222 COVID-19 vaccine. Sequenced material: peripheral blood, taken 28 days after the second AZD1222 dose. The rearrangement links TRBV9 to TRBJ1-2, with 8 bases aligning to TRBD1. The CDR3 bases are TGTGCCAGCAGCCCCGGACAGGGCAACTATGGCTACACCTTC. Its protein product is CASSPGQGNYGYTF.